This T cell receptor beta chain was sequenced for a study of T cells in pancreatic ductal adenocarcinoma. Study-level findings and limits: Mean clonality was about 0.12 in tumors and 0.065 to 0.075 in blood, not significantly different.

Surgery without prior neoadjuvant therapy was the treatment of the selected pancreatic ductal adenocarcinoma patients. Concerning this clone itself: Its target is not known.

Data came from immunoSEQ multiplex PCR; TCRdb stores just in-frame clones and leaves some out. The sample records around 9,000 clones, 67% being singletons. The CDR3 spans 16 residues. Germline CDR1 reads WNHNN; CDR2 reads SYGVQD (reference sequence). Losses at the gene ends were 4 bases for V and 3 bases for J; bases not matched to a gene: 4. The source material was pancreatic tumor tissue. The sequence was obtained from a human donor with pancreatic ductal adenocarcinoma. The chain couples TRBV10-1 to TRBJ2-3, with 13 bases aligning to TRBD2. CDR3 amino acids: CASSGTSGSGTDTQYF. The DNA of the CDR3 is TGCGCCAGCAGTGGGACTAGCGGGAGTGGAACAGATACGCAGTATTTT.